The 24 T cell receptor beta chains given below trace back to one sample, sequenced in a study of response to subunit inactivated influenza vaccine. TCRdb analysed the RT-PCR reads with MiXCR anew, one entry per CDR3 protein. The table lists approximately 290,000 distinct CDR3 sequences, approximately 23% of them singletons. Here the sequenced sample was PBMCs from blood, taken less than 22 months after vaccination. Receptors were obtained from a man between 50 and 75 years old who received an inactivated influenza vaccine.

This clonotype was recorded at least ten times. The chain carries TRBV20-1 and TRBJ1-4; the D gene is possibly TRBD1 (5 bases). Germline CDR1 reads DFQATT; CDR2 reads SNEGSKA (reference sequence). V lost 1 base, J lost 11 bases, and 11 bases lay in between. The CDR3 loop spans 12 amino acids. The DNA of the CDR3 is TGCAGTGCTAGAGCCCCCGGGGGGAAACTGTTTTTT. Its translation is CSARAPGGKLFF.

This clonotype was seen a handful of times. The chain is built from TRBV20-1 and TRBJ1-4; no clear D gene. This CDR3 region has 14 residues. V gave up 6 bases and J gave up 4 bases, with 15 bases separating them. The germline gives CDR1 DFQATT, CDR2 SNEGSKA (reference sequence). CDR3 nucleotides: TGCAGTGCCGCCCATGGGTTGAGTAATGAAAAACTGTTTTTT. Amino acids: CSAAHGLSNEKLFF.

This clonotype was seen only once. The chain carries TRBV29-1 and TRBJ2-3; 12 bases agree with TRBD2. V was clipped by 3 bases and J by 6 bases; unmatched bases: 10. The CDR3 totals 16 residues. CDR1 SQVTM and CDR2 ANQGSEA come from the germline V gene. CDR3 nucleotides: TGCAGCGTTGAGCTAGGACTAGCGGGGTTTGTGGATACGCAGTATTTT. Translation: CSVELGLAGFVDTQYF.

This clonotype was seen a few times. The chain combines TRBV6-1 with TRBJ1-1; weak D call: TRBD1 (6 bases). Trimming left V 6 bases short and J 1 base short, with 12 bases between. The CDR3 runs 14 residues. Germline values: CDR1 MNHNS, CDR2 SASEGT. The CDR3 protein is CASREKTGNTEAFF. Written as DNA, the CDR3 is TGTGCCAGCAGGGAGAAGACAGGGAACACTGAAGCTTTCTTT.

The chain couples TRBV20-1 to TRBJ1-4; no clear D gene. The CDR3 is 16 residues long. V was shortened by 4 bases and J by 0 bases, with 15 bases between the two germline ends. Per the germline V gene, CDR1 is DFQATT and CDR2 is SNEGSKA (reference sequence). CDR3 residues: CSATPSARATNEKLFF. DNA for the CDR3: TGCAGTGCTACCCCTTCCGCGAGGGCAACTAATGAAAAACTGTTTTTT.

The genes are TRBV5-6 and TRBJ2-7, with 11 nucleotides matching TRBD2. V gave up 5 bases and J gave up 4 bases; unmatched junction bases: 8. CDR1 is SGHDT, CDR2 YYEEEE, per germline. CDR3 length: 15 residues. DNA of the CDR3: TGTGCCAGCAGTCCTAAAACTAGCGGGAGTTACGAGCAGTACTTC. Residues: CASSPKTSGSYEQYF.

The chain carries TRBV20-1 and TRBJ2-7; TRBD2 is a possible D gene (5 bases). V lost 5 bases and J lost 3, with 14 bases in between. Per germline, CDR1 DFQATT and CDR2 SNEGSKA (reference sequence). This CDR3 has 13 amino acids. CDR3 coding DNA: TGCAGTGCTTCTCATAAGGGAGACTACGAGCAGTACTTC. Its translation is CSASHKGDYEQYF.

This clonotype has more than one count but fewer than ten. J is TRBJ1-4 and V is TRBV6-5; TRBD1 is a possible D gene (5 bases). Germline V gene data show CDR1 as MNHEY and CDR2 as SVGAGI. The CDR3 loop spans 14 amino acids. Trimming removed 4 bases at V and 6 bases at J, with 12 bases between. CDR3 protein: CASSLGQGDEKLFF. CDR3 DNA: TGTGCCAGCAGTTTAGGACAAGGGGATGAAAAACTGTTTTTT.

V and J are TRBV15 and TRBJ2-1; no definite D call. Trimming took 9 bases from V and 4 from J, leaving 7 bases between them. CDR1 and CDR2 from the germline V gene are LNHNV and YYDKDF (reference sequence). There are 11 residues in the CDR3. For the CDR3, the DNA is TGTGCCACGCGGAGTTACAATGAGCAGTTCTTC. Translating it yields CATRSYNEQFF.

This clonotype appeared many times. This chain links TRBV29-1 with TRBJ1-3; TRBD1 might be the D (6 bases). V was shortened by 8 bases and J by 1 base, with 12 bases between the two germline ends. This CDR3 has 13 amino acids. Germline values: CDR1 SQVTM, CDR2 ANQGSEA. The CDR3 region is CSYRVGSGNTIYF. DNA for the CDR3: TGCAGCTACAGGGTCGGGTCTGGAAACACCATATATTTT.

The chain carries TRBV29-1 and TRBJ2-3; D is possibly TRBD2 (5 bases). The CDR3 has 13 amino acids. Deletions cut 7 bases from V and 0 bases from J, with 11 bases between. Germline assignment: CDR1 SQVTM and CDR2 ANQGSEA. The CDR3: CSGSGVSTDTQYF. CDR3 coding DNA: TGCAGCGGATCCGGGGTTAGCACAGATACGCAGTATTTT.

This clonotype showed up just a few times. The chain couples TRBV7-2 to TRBJ1-1; TRBD1 is a possible D gene (6 bases). The V gene lost 4 bases and the J gene lost 8 bases, with 14 bases spanning the gap. CDR3 size: 13 residues. Germline V gives CDR1 SGHTA, CDR2 FQGNSA. The CDR3 DNA follows: TGTGCCAGCAGCTCCAGACAGGTTACAGAAGCTTTCTTT. Amino acids: CASSSRQVTEAFF.

The rearrangement joins TRBV11-1 to TRBJ2-2, with D hard to call. The CDR3 extends over 13 amino acids. Germline-derived CDR1 and CDR2 are SGHAT and FQDESV (reference sequence). The V and J ends lost 3 bases and 5 bases respectively, with 7 bases between them. CDR3 loop: CASSLLKTGELFF. The CDR3 bases are TGTGCCAGCAGCTTGCTCAAGACCGGGGAGCTGTTTTTT.

J is TRBJ1-2 and V is TRBV4-1; perhaps TRBD1 as D (6 bases). The CDR3 length is 16 residues. V shed 0 bases and J shed 1 base, with 12 bases lying between them. Germline CDR1 and CDR2: MGHRA and YSYEKL. This CDR3 is CASSQDLWGLNYGYTF. Written as DNA, the CDR3 is TGCGCCAGCAGCCAAGATCTGTGGGGGCTTAACTATGGCTACACCTTC.

Only a few counts were recorded for this clonotype. The chain has TRBV3-1 and TRBJ2-1, with TRBD2 as a possible D gene (6 bases). Germline CDR1 and CDR2: LGHDT and YNNKEL (reference sequence). CDR3 length: 14 amino acids. V lost 0 bases to trimming and J lost 10 bases, with 13 bases between them. This CDR3 is CASSQDASRGEQFF. DNA for the CDR3: TGTGCCAGCAGCCAAGATGCCTCCCGGGGGGAGCAGTTCTTC.

V is TRBV20-1 and J is TRBJ1-5; 10 bases line up with TRBD1. Germline-derived CDR1 and CDR2 are DFQATT and SNEGSKA (reference sequence). The junction had 9 bases not matched to a gene; V was cut back by 6 bases and J by 4 bases. There are 15 residues in the CDR3. Written as DNA, the CDR3 is TGCAGTGCGCCGCGGACAGGGGGAATAAATCAGCCCCAGCATTTT. Residues: CSAPRTGGINQPQHF.

The chain uses TRBV14 and TRBJ2-7; 8 bases match TRBD1. J was trimmed by 4 bases and V by 6 bases; bases with no gene match: 8. The germline V gene has CDR1 SGHDN and CDR2 FVKESK. This CDR3 is built from 14 residues. CDR3 in amino acids: CASSTGGTGYEQYF. For the CDR3, the DNA is TGTGCCAGCAGTACAGGAGGGACAGGATACGAGCAGTACTTC.

This clonotype showed up many times. The gene calls are TRBV3-1 and TRBJ1-2, with D hard to call. The length of the CDR3 is 13 residues. V was pared by 1 base and J by 5 bases, with 8 bases between. Per the germline V gene, CDR1 is LGHDT and CDR2 is YNNKEL (reference sequence). As DNA, the CDR3 is TGTGCCAGCAGCCAAGCAAATCGATATGGCTACACCTTC. Its protein product is CASSQANRYGYTF.

V gene TRBV7-8 combines with J gene TRBJ2-1; 9 nucleotides match TRBD2. Germline-derived CDR1 and CDR2 are SGHVS and FQNEAQ. With V trimmed by 8 bases and J by 8 bases, 4 bases remained unmatched. The CDR3 is made up of 12 amino acids. The CDR3 reads CASAGTSYEQFF. The CDR3 DNA follows: TGTGCCAGCGCCGGGACTAGCTATGAGCAGTTCTTC.

This clonotype has a handful of counts. The chain combines TRBV5-1 with TRBJ1-1; 9 bases are shared with TRBD1. The CDR3 has 13 residues. Germline CDR1 SGHRS, CDR2 YFSETQ. The V segment lost 7 bases and the J segment 5 bases; nucleotides outside the gene matches: 6. CDR3 residues: CASRTGEGTEAFF. In DNA form, the CDR3 reads TGCGCCAGCCGGACAGGGGAGGGGACTGAAGCTTTCTTT.

This clonotype was seen many times. V is TRBV4-2 and J is TRBJ1-5; D not certain. The CDR3 consists of 15 residues. Trimming removed 0 bases from V and 0 bases from J, with 6 bases in between. Germline CDR1 is LGHNA and CDR2 is YNFKEQ. The CDR3 region is CASSQDPNSNQPQHF. CDR3 coding DNA: TGTGCCAGCAGCCAAGACCCGAATAGCAATCAGCCCCAGCATTTT.

This clonotype was counted only a few times. This rearrangement joins TRBV5-1 to TRBJ1-1; perhaps TRBD1 as D (6 bases). The CDR3 totals 15 residues. With 0 bases removed from V and 4 bases from J, the gap between germline ends came to 13 bases. Germline V lookup: CDR1 SGHRS, CDR2 YFSETQ. The CDR3 DNA follows: TGCGCCAGCAGCTTGGGGGCAGGGGCCGGCACTGAAGCTTTCTTT. Encoded protein: CASSLGAGAGTEAFF.

The chain has TRBV10-2 and TRBJ1-2; D call uncertain. The CDR3 is 12 amino acids. In germline, CDR1 is WSHSY, CDR2 SAAADI. Trimming shortened V by 6 bases and J by 4 bases, and 9 bases separated the two germline ends. CDR3 residues: CASSLDVYGYTF. In DNA form, the CDR3 reads TGCGCCAGCAGCTTGGACGTCTATGGCTACACCTTC.

V gene TRBV7-9 combines with J gene TRBJ2-1, with no clear D. The CDR3 is 12 amino acids. V was cut by 4 bases and J by 7 bases, with 8 bases left in between. Germline-derived CDR1 and CDR2 are SEHNR and FQNEAQ (reference sequence). CDR3 sequence: CASSSRRNEQFF. In nucleotides, the CDR3 is TGTGCCAGCAGCTCCCGTCGGAATGAGCAGTTCTTC.